This entry describes one TCR beta chain. This clonotype showed up just a few times. The antigen it recognizes is unknown. Base-call qualities are not available, and no considerably larger clone is one nucleotide away. The CDR3 numbers 13 residues from cysteine through phenylalanine. The sequence is cut down to CDR3 DNA, 39 bases in frame from base 1. V is cut by 3 bases and J by 5 bases, and the space between the germline ends is 10 bases. CDR1 and CDR2 were assigned from the germline V gene as SGHTA and FQGNSA. Only healthy Caucasian donors were included. Three pairs of female monozygotic twins, all aged roughly 18 to 29 years, made up the twin cohort. Peripheral blood mononuclear cells were the source from which RNA for the TCR libraries was isolated. The entry originates in a study of identical twins (dated by TCRdb to between 2015 and 2016). For the study in its entirety: TCR alpha and beta repertoires from monozygotic twins, unrelated adults of various ages and cord blood were deep-sequenced to test whether fetal clonotypes persist. To rule out contamination, the twin experiments were replicated at different times with different library preparation protocols.

The receptor library was made with 5' RACE. The instrument was an Illumina HiSeq 2000. A universal primer binding site was added through template switching, and the final cDNA carried a unique molecular identifier so that TCR cDNA molecules could be counted accurately. Specific primers in the conserved constant-segment region were used to synthesize first-strand cDNA for TCR alpha and beta chains. To control for contamination, every cDNA library carried two barcodes: a SMART-Mk sample barcode plus Illumina barcodes. Two successive PCR steps introduced TruSeq adapter sequences along with Illumina sample barcodes. TCR alpha and beta cDNA libraries were sequenced on the Illumina HiSeq platform with custom primers. The authors' pipeline ran thus. Unique molecular identifiers were extracted from raw reads with MiGEC, and CDR3 positions were determined with MiXCR. Recombination models were inferred per individual with the repgenHMM and IGoR tools using an EM algorithm. Shared clonotypes were analyzed with the tcR package in R, and sharing was normalized by the product of cloneset sizes. Out-of-frame nonproductive sequences were analyzed to study raw recombination free of thymic and clonal selection effects. TCRdb cleaned the public reads at Q25 with fastp, built clones with MiXCR and kept in-frame beta chains. When rows share a CDR3 protein, they turn into one entry using the most common DNA and genes. V and J calls and clone size were set by TCRdb, not the authors. The sample records some 600,000 distinct CDR3 sequences, about 7% of which are singletons. Around 1.6% of the sample goes to the ten largest clones.

Study-level results and caveats: Recombination models systematically underestimated out-of-frame TCR alpha sharing in monozygotic twins but agreed with sharing between unrelated individuals. Abundant cord blood beta clonotypes had fewer insertions, young adult naive repertoires showed a similar but weaker trend, and memory repertoires showed no such trend. Because the same donors could not be followed over many years, the conclusions relied on cross-sectional statistical analysis. Compared with coincidental sharing between unrelated individuals, an excess of low generation-probability sequences was observed among out-of-frame TCR alpha sequences shared between twins. Zero-insertion analyses could be partly confounded by invariant T cells such as MAIT and iNKT, although diverse VJ usage argued against such confounding for most clonotypes. A weaker excess of twin sharing was found in beta out-of-frame sequences because the signal-to-noise ratio was lowered by fewer shared sequences.

The sample was also linked to a second study, of yellow fever vaccine responses in identical twins. The second investigation adds: The authors reported that the T cell response to vaccination in identical twins appeared partly convergent and partly personalized. Focusing on identical twins, the study followed the T cell clones that responded to the vaccine, and did so with precision.

This sequence was found in a woman aged 18-29 years in good health. Specimen: PBMCs. The V and J genes are TRBV7-2 and TRBJ1-2; the D gene is not confidently resolved. CDR3 region: CASSFGSGYGYTF. The DNA sequence is as follows: TGTGCCAGCAGCTTCGGTTCTGGGTATGGCTACACCTTC.